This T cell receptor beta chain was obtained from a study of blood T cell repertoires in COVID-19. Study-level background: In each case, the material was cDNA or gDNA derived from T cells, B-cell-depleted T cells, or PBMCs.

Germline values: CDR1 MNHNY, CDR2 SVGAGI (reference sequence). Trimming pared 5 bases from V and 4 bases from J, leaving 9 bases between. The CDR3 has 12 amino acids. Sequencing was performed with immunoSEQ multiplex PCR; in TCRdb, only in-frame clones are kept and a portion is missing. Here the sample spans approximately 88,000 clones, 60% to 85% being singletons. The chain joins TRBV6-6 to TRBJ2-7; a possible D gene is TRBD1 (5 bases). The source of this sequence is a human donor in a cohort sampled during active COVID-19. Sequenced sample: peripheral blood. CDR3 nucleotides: TGTGCCAGCAGTAAGACAGATTACGAGCAGTACTTC. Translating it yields CASSKTDYEQYF.